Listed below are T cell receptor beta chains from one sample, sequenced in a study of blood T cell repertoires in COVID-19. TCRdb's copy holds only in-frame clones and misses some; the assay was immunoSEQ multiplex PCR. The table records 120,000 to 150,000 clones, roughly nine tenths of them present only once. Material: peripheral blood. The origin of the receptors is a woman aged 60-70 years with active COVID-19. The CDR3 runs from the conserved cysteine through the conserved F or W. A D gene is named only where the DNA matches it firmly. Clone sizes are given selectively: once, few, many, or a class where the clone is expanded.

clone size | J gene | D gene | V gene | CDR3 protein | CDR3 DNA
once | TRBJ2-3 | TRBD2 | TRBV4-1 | CASSQGVTSGFTDTQYF | TGCGCCAGCAGCCAGGGGGTGACTAGCGGCTTCACAGATACGCAGTATTTT
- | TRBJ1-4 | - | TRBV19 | CASTSMGILMFF | TGTGCCAGTACCTCGATGGGCATCTTGATGTTTTTT
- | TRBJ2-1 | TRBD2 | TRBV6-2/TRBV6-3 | CASSLAGGPREQFF | TGTGCCAGCAGTTTAGCGGGAGGGCCGCGTGAGCAGTTCTTC
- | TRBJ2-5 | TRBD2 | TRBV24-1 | CATQVGSGIQETQYF | TGTGCCACACAAGTGGGTAGCGGGATTCAAGAGACCCAGTACTTC
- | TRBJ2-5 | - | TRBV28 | CASSSIGGRFGETQYF | TGTGCCAGCAGTAGCATTGGGGGGAGATTCGGGGAGACCCAGTACTTC
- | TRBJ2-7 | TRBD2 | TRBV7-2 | CASSSGGGSSYEQYF | TGTGCCAGCAGCTCCGGTGGCGGGAGCTCCTACGAGCAGTACTTC
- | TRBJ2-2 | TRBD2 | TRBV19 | CASSYRGRPTSGSSGGELFF | TGTGCCAGTAGTTACCGGGGCAGGCCGACTAGCGGGAGTAGCGGCGGGGAGCTGTTTTTT
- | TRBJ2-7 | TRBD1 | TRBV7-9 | CASSPQGIGYEQYF | TGTGCCAGCAGCCCACAGGGGATAGGCTACGAGCAGTACTTC
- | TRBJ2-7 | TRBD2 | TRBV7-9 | CASIGTSGRRGEQYF | TGTGCCAGCATTGGGACTAGCGGGAGAAGGGGCGAGCAGTACTTC
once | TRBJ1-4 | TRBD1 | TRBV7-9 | CASSLIQGGSEKLFF | TGTGCCAGCAGCTTAATACAGGGGGGAAGTGAAAAACTGTTTTTT
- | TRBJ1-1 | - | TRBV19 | CASSATGLYTEAFF | TGTGCCAGTAGTGCCACAGGGTTGTACACTGAAGCTTTCTTT
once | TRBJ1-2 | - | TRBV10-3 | CAISESVSRGYTF | TGTGCCATCAGTGAGTCAGTTAGTAGAGGCTACACCTTC
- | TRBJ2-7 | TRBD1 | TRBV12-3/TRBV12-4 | CASSRGQVYEQYF | TGTGCCAGCAGTCGGGGACAGGTGTACGAGCAGTACTTC
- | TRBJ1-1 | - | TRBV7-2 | CASSLAPSGYTEAFF | TGTGCCAGCAGCTTAGCGCCTTCGGGGTACACTGAAGCTTTCTTT
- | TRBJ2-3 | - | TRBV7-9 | CASSLPLSTQYF | TGTGCCAGCAGCCTTCCGTTAAGCACGCAGTATTTT
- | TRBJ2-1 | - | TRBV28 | CASSLFWLAHYNEQFF | TGTGCCAGCAGTTTATTTTGGCTAGCGCACTACAATGAGCAGTTCTTC
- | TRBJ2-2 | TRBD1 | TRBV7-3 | CASSLTGGTGELFF | TGTGCCAGCAGCCTCACAGGGGGAACCGGGGAGCTGTTTTTT
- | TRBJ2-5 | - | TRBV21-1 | CASSKELKREETQYF | TGTGCCAGCAGCAAAGAATTGAAACGGGAAGAGACCCAGTACTTC
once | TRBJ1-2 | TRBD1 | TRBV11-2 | CASSAQGAGGYTF | TGTGCCAGCAGCGCACAGGGGGCTGGAGGCTACACCTTC
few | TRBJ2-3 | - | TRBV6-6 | CASSPRLPGSGDTQYF | TGTGCCAGCAGCCCAAGACTCCCCGGGTCGGGGGATACGCAGTATTTT
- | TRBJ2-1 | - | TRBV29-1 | CSVETEDYYNEQFF | TGCAGCGTTGAAACTGAGGACTACTACAATGAGCAGTTCTTC
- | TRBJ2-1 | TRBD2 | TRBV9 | CASSVGDGRARDEQFF | TGTGCCAGCAGCGTAGGGGACGGGAGGGCCAGGGATGAGCAGTTCTTC
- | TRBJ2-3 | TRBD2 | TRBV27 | CASAGLAGGFIADTQYF | TGTGCCAGCGCGGGACTAGCGGGAGGATTTATAGCAGATACGCAGTATTTT
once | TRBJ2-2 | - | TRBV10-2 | CASREGRGTGELFF | TGCGCCAGCAGGGAGGGCCGAGGCACCGGGGAGCTGTTTTTT
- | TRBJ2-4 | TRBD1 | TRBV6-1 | CASSEWSATGGEKYF | TGTGCCAGCAGTGAATGGTCCGCGACAGGGGGCGAAAAGTACTTC
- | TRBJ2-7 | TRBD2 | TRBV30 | CAWTGTSGSLEQYF | TGTGCCTGGACTGGGACTAGCGGGAGCCTCGAGCAGTACTTC
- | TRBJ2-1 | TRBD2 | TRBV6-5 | CASAEREGLNEQFF | TGTGCCAGCGCGGAGCGGGAGGGCCTTAATGAGCAGTTCTTC
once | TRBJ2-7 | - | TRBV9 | CASSVSVSSYEQYF | TGTGCCAGCAGCGTATCCGTTAGCTCCTACGAGCAGTACTTC
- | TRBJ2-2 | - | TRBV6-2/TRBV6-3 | CASSRTSEGAGELFF | TGTGCCAGCAGCCGGACCTCGGAGGGTGCCGGGGAGCTGTTTTTT